This TCR beta chain is from a study of blood T cell repertoires in COVID-19. Study-wide background: Sources were T cells, B-cell-depleted T cells, or PBMCs; the material itself was cDNA or gDNA.

Per the original methods: Reference gene primer amplification gave estimated nucleated cell counts. Only in-frame clones appear in the TCRdb table, and some are missing; sequencing was by immunoSEQ multiplex PCR. V and J calls plus clone size are reproduced from that table; the DNA served to infer D and trimming. Of 300,000 to 400,000 clones listed, about 86% are singletons. The length of the CDR3 is 16 residues. From germline, CDR1 is LNHDA and CDR2 SQIVND (reference sequence). V lost 7 bases to trimming and J lost 8 bases; unmatched junction nucleotides: 15. The participants were between roughly 18 and 100 years old and came from about two dozen US areas. Cohorts were based on clinical histories the participants reported.

This chain connects TRBV19 to TRBJ1-2, with 11 bases matching TRBD1. The specimen was PBMCs or T cells enriched from blood (not recorded which). The receptor's source is a woman aged 40 to 55 with acute COVID-19. The CDR3: CASKVPGTGGVVGYTF. The CDR3 nucleotides read TGTGCCAGTAAGGTCCCCGGGACAGGGGGAGTTGTAGGCTACACCTTC.